These T cell receptor beta chains were read from a single sample in a study of CD8 T cells in ankylosing spondylitis. TCRdb ran MiXCR on the 5' RACE reads and lists one entry per CDR3 protein. The repertoire consists of a few hundred thousand distinct CDR3 sequences, with 6.5% to 10% occurring once and the leading ten covering about 14%. Material for sequencing was blood, either unsorted or a sorted T cell fraction (not recorded which). All receptors derive from a male donor with ankylosing spondylitis. Both conserved end residues are part of each CDR3. The D gene is left open where the match is weak. The listing skips clone size in some rows; elsewhere it reads once, few, many or a size class.

d_gene	j_gene	v_gene	abundance	CDR3aa	CDR3nt
TRBD2	TRBJ2-1	TRBV4-1	.	CASSQPGLAGGPNNEQFF	TGCGCCAGCAGCCAACCGGGACTAGCGGGAGGGCCGAACAATGAGCAGTTCTTC
.	TRBJ2-1	TRBV27	many	CASSLRAFYNEQFF	TGTGCCAGCAGTTTGCGGGCGTTCTACAATGAGCAGTTCTTC
.	TRBJ2-7	TRBV6-2/TRBV6-3	few	CASSYSGQSGSYLPHLEQYF	TGTGCCAGCAGTTACTCAGGACAATCTGGGTCGTATCTACCCCATCTCGAGCAGTACTTC
.	TRBJ2-6	TRBV18	few	CASSRNLSGANVLTF	TGTGCCAGCTCACGTAATCTTTCTGGGGCCAACGTCCTGACTTTC
TRBD2	TRBJ2-1	TRBV29-1	many	CSGRGLAGGREQFF	TGCAGCGGCCGGGGACTAGCGGGAGGGAGGGAGCAGTTCTTC
.	TRBJ1-5	TRBV5-1	few	CASSLDTGSKNQPQHF	TGCGCCAGCAGCTTGGATACAGGGTCAAAGAATCAGCCCCAGCATTTT
.	TRBJ2-7	TRBV18	few	CASSLTGFYEQYF	TGTGCCAGCTCCCTCACAGGGTTTTACGAGCAGTACTTC
.	TRBJ2-3	TRBV9	few	CASSVGVGEGTDTQYF	TGTGCCAGCAGCGTAGGGGTAGGGGAAGGCACAGATACGCAGTATTTT
.	TRBJ2-3	TRBV5-1	.	CASSPRVGSLYTDTQYF	TGCGCCAGCAGTCCACGAGTCGGCAGCCTGTACACAGATACGCAGTATTTT
.	TRBJ2-7	TRBV29-1	few	CSVEQGEDYEQYF	TGCAGCGTTGAACAGGGGGAGGACTACGAGCAGTACTTC
.	TRBJ2-3	TRBV2	few	CASRDTTQYF	TGTGCCAGCAGAGATACTACGCAGTATTTT
TRBD1	TRBJ1-6	TRBV4-1	few	CASSQAGTGFSPLHF	TGCGCCAGCAGCCAAGCCGGGACAGGTTTTTCACCCCTCCACTTT
.	TRBJ1-1	TRBV7-2	many	CASSLWGGQVNTEAFF	TGTGCCAGCAGCTTATGGGGGGGGCAGGTGAACACTGAAGCTTTCTTT
.	TRBJ1-6	TRBV30	.	CAWTVTASPLHF	TGTGCCTGGACGGTCACAGCTTCACCCCTCCACTTT
TRBD2	TRBJ2-1	TRBV7-2	few	CASSLVSGSSYNEQFF	TGTGCCAGCAGCCTCGTTAGCGGGTCGTCCTACAATGAGCAGTTCTTC
.	TRBJ2-1	TRBV12-3/TRBV12-4	.	CASRAYGGTEQFF	TGTGCCAGCAGGGCCTATGGGGGTACTGAGCAGTTCTTC
.	TRBJ2-7	TRBV2	.	CASSGPPLTGFNSYEQYF	TGTGCCAGCAGTGGGCCCCCGCTGACAGGCTTCAACTCCTACGAGCAGTACTTC
TRBD2	TRBJ2-1	TRBV15	many	CATSRERGASGRRREQFF	TGTGCCACCAGCAGAGAGAGAGGCGCTAGCGGGAGGAGGCGGGAGCAGTTCTTC
.	TRBJ1-6	TRBV4-2	few	CASSQEAPGPYNSPLHF	TGTGCCAGCAGCCAGGAGGCCCCGGGACCCTATAATTCACCCCTCCACTTT
TRBD1	TRBJ2-1	TRBV11-1	.	CASSSGQKQGAPRNEQFF	TGTGCCAGCAGCTCAGGACAAAAACAGGGGGCCCCGCGGAATGAGCAGTTCTTC
.	TRBJ2-7	TRBV18	.	CASSPVSSYEQYF	TGTGCCAGCTCACCGGTCAGCTCCTACGAGCAGTACTTC
.	TRBJ1-4	TRBV5-1	few	CASSLGTGSPNEKLFF	TGCGCCAGCAGCTTGGGAACAGGGTCCCCTAATGAAAAACTGTTTTTT
.	TRBJ2-7	TRBV4-1	.	CASSQRGQVTPFYEQYF	TGCGCCAGCAGCCAGCGAGGGCAAGTCACCCCCTTCTACGAGCAGTACTTC
.	TRBJ1-4	TRBV6-1	.	CASSEIGVSTNEKLFF	TGTGCCAGCAGTGAAATTGGCGTATCAACTAATGAAAAACTGTTTTTT
.	TRBJ1-1	TRBV6-1	.	CASSERQGGRTEAFF	TGTGCCAGCAGTGAACGGCAGGGCGGGCGGACTGAAGCTTTCTTT
TRBD1	TRBJ2-6	TRBV5-6	.	CASRLGQSGANVLTF	TGTGCCAGCAGATTGGGACAGTCTGGGGCCAACGTCCTGACTTTC
TRBD1	TRBJ2-1	TRBV11-3	.	CASSLGGTGFYNEQFF	TGTGCCAGCAGCTTAGGGGGGACAGGGTTCTACAATGAGCAGTTCTTC
.	TRBJ1-6	TRBV10-3	few	CAISESTRDGLRSSYNSPLHF	TGTGCCATCAGTGAGTCGACCCGGGACGGCTTACGGAGCTCCTATAATTCACCCCTCCACTTT
TRBD2	TRBJ2-1	TRBV20-1	few	CSAAPPSGRVHEQFF	TGCAGTGCTGCCCCCCCGAGCGGGAGGGTTCATGAGCAGTTCTTC
.	TRBJ1-4	TRBV6-1	once	CASNKGSGNEKLFF	TGTGCCAGCAACAAAGGTTCGGGAAATGAAAAACTGTTTTTT
.	TRBJ1-2	TRBV4-3	few	CASSQDVKFGGYTF	TGCGCCAGCAGCCAAGATGTAAAGTTTGGTGGCTACACCTTC
.	TRBJ1-6	TRBV30	.	CAWSPLSPLKNSPLHF	TGTGCCTGGAGTCCACTCTCTCCTCTGAAGAATTCACCCCTCCACTTT
TRBD1	TRBJ2-2	TRBV7-8	few	CASSPNRGRGELFF	TGTGCCAGCAGCCCTAACAGGGGGCGCGGGGAGCTGTTTTTT
.	TRBJ2-2	TRBV6-1	few	CASSRWVGNTGELFF	TGTGCCAGCAGCCGTTGGGTAGGAAACACCGGGGAGCTGTTTTTT
TRBD1	TRBJ1-2	TRBV9	few	CASSGPGQKWANYGYTF	TGTGCCAGCAGCGGTCCGGGACAGAAGTGGGCTAACTATGGCTACACCTTC
TRBD2	TRBJ2-3	TRBV20-1	many	CSARDPAGLTDTQYF	TGCAGTGCTAGAGACCCAGCGGGACTCACAGATACGCAGTATTTT
TRBD1	TRBJ1-4	TRBV6-5	few	CASSYSRSGQTLEKLFF	TGTGCCAGCAGTTACTCGAGGTCGGGACAGACCCTCGAAAAACTGTTTTTT
.	TRBJ1-1	TRBV4-1	many	CASSQDKGFNTEAFF	TGCGCCAGCAGCCAAGATAAGGGTTTCAACACTGAAGCTTTCTTT
.	TRBJ2-3	TRBV7-3	many	CASTLRAGDTQYF	TGTGCCAGCACCCTGAGGGCGGGAGATACGCAGTATTTT
TRBD2	TRBJ2-1	TRBV5-1	many	CASNAGVGNEQFF	TGCGCCAGCAACGCGGGAGTGGGGAATGAGCAGTTCTTC
.	TRBJ1-5	TRBV7-2	few	CASSLNSYQPQHF	TGTGCCAGCAGCTTAAATTCCTATCAGCCCCAGCATTTT
.	TRBJ1-5	TRBV24-1	few	CATSGSGEERPQHF	TGTGCCACCAGTGGGTCAGGGGAGGAGCGGCCCCAGCATTTT
TRBD1	TRBJ1-2	TRBV5-1	few	CASSPPTGTYGYTF	TGCGCCAGCAGTCCCCCGACAGGGACCTATGGCTACACCTTC
TRBD1	TRBJ1-1	TRBV6-1	.	CASSRGQRGEAFF	TGTGCCAGCAGCCGGGGACAGCGAGGGGAAGCTTTCTTT
TRBD1	TRBJ1-2	TRBV2	.	CASKVTGVGYTF	TGTGCCAGCAAAGTGACAGGGGTTGGCTACACCTTC
.	TRBJ2-7	TRBV5-1	.	CASSPRIDPYEQYF	TGCGCCAGCAGCCCTCGGATTGACCCCTACGAGCAGTACTTC
.	TRBJ1-1	TRBV10-3	few	CATNGASRTEAFF	TGTGCCACCAATGGAGCCTCGAGGACTGAAGCTTTCTTT
.	TRBJ1-3	TRBV25-1	many	CASMGLHVTGNTIYF	TGTGCCAGCATGGGCCTACATGTCACTGGAAACACCATATATTTT
.	TRBJ1-2	TRBV27	many	CASSLGGAGYTF	TGTGCCAGCAGTTTAGGGGGGGCTGGCTACACCTTC
TRBD2	TRBJ2-7	TRBV2	few	CASSAGGHEQYF	TGTGCCAGCAGTGCGGGAGGCCACGAGCAGTACTTC
.	TRBJ2-7	TRBV10-3	many	CAISESTGHEQYF	TGTGCCATCAGTGAGTCTACAGGGCACGAGCAGTACTTC